The 23 T cell receptor beta chains below were found in one sample sequenced in a study of T cells after yellow fever vaccination. Using its own MiXCR run on the 5' RACE reads, TCRdb lists one record per CDR3 protein. The sample has about 580,000 distinct CDR3 sequences, roughly a sixth seen once. The specimen was PBMCs, collected 5 to 6 days after the first yellow fever vaccination. Every receptor here comes from a man aged 18 to 35 who received the YFV17D yellow fever vaccine.

This clonotype has only a few counts. The chain is built from TRBV6-6 and TRBJ1-6; no clear D gene. CDR1 is MNHNY and CDR2 is SVGAGI in the germline V gene (reference sequence). V was pared by 7 bases and J by 9 bases, with 13 bases between. CDR3 size: 13 residues. This chain's CDR3 is CASIKVNGSPLHF. In DNA, the CDR3 is TGTGCCAGCATAAAAGTTAATGGTTCACCCCTCCACTTT.

This clonotype was recorded a few times. V usage is TRBV28 and J usage is TRBJ1-5; 10 nucleotides line up with TRBD1. Trimming took 3 bases from V and 5 from J; bases not matched to a gene: 10. Per germline, CDR1 MDHEN and CDR2 SYDVKM. This CDR3 is built from 17 residues. The CDR3 nucleotides read TGTGCCAGCAGTTTTAGACAGGGGGCTTCCCCCGATCAGCCCCAGCATTTT. As protein: CASSFRQGASPDQPQHF.

The chain has TRBV6-4 and TRBJ2-1; TRBD2 agrees at 10 bases. The CDR3 covers 15 residues. Trimming cost V 3 bases and J 6 bases; bases outside gene matches: 5. CDR1 and CDR2 from the germline V gene are MRHNA and SNTAGT. The CDR3 DNA reads as TGTGCCAGCAGTGAACGGGCTAGCGGGAGCAATGAGCAGTTCTTC. It codes for CASSERASGSNEQFF.

This chain joins TRBV18 and TRBJ2-5, with 10 bases identical to TRBD2. Germline assignment: CDR1 KGHSH and CDR2 LQKENI. The CDR3 has 14 amino acids. Losses at the gene ends were 6 bases for V and 5 bases for J; bases not matched to a gene: 6. The CDR3 DNA sequence: TGTGCCAGCTCGGTTAGCGGGGGGACCGAGACCCAGTACTTC. This gives the protein CASSVSGGTETQYF.

This clonotype has just a few counts. The chain has TRBV3-1 and TRBJ1-2; D perhaps matches TRBD1 (5 bases). Germline V gene sequence: CDR1 LGHDT, CDR2 YNNKEL (reference sequence). The CDR3 is made up of 15 amino acids. Between the trimmed V and J ends, which lost 0 bases and 4 bases, there was a span of 12 bases. The CDR3 loop is CASSQEGIQGYGYTF. In DNA form, the CDR3 reads TGTGCCAGCAGCCAAGAAGGCATCCAGGGCTATGGCTACACCTTC.

Only a few counts were recorded for this clonotype. The V call is TRBV4-3, the J call TRBJ2-5; tentatively, D is TRBD2 (5 bases). Trimming stripped 0 bases from V and 4 bases from J, with 6 bases between. The CDR3 spans 13 residues. The germline V gene has CDR1 LGHNA and CDR2 YSLEER. The CDR3 sequence is CASSQDEGETQYF. DNA for the CDR3: TGCGCCAGCAGCCAAGATGAGGGAGAGACCCAGTACTTC.

The chain has TRBV11-2 and TRBJ2-1; TRBD1 or TRBD2 may be the D gene (5 bases each). Germline V gene data show CDR1 as SGHAT and CDR2 as FQNNGV. The CDR3 is 16 residues long. V lost 5 bases, J lost 6 bases, and 20 bases lay in between. CDR3 sequence reads: CASSRWDGKFINEQFF. The CDR3 region has the DNA TGTGCCAGCAGCCGGTGGGACGGAAAATTTATCAATGAGCAGTTCTTC.

This rearrangement joins TRBV4-2 to TRBJ1-5; possibly TRBD1 for D (5 bases). Germline V gene data show CDR1 as LGHNA and CDR2 as YNFKEQ. V dropped 0 bases and J dropped 6 bases, with 15 bases sitting between them. CDR3 length equals 16 residues. CDR3 nucleotide sequence: TGTGCCAGCAGCCAAGACAGAGGCAGGGCCGGTCAGCCCCAGCATTTT. Amino acid sequence: CASSQDRGRAGQPQHF.

This clonotype was counted a few times. J is TRBJ2-6 and V is TRBV7-2; D is perhaps TRBD2 (5 bases). The V gene lost 5 bases and the J gene lost 1 base, with 9 bases spanning the gap. The CDR3 runs 15 residues. Germline CDR1 reads SGHTA; CDR2 reads FQGNSA. CDR3 in DNA: TGTGCCAGCAGCCTGGAGGCGTCTGGGGCCAACGTCCTGACTTTC. Its protein product is CASSLEASGANVLTF.

This sequence joins TRBV7-6 and TRBJ2-2, with TRBD1 identical over 7 bases. The germline V gene encodes CDR1 SGHVS and CDR2 FNYEAQ. This CDR3 has 20 residues. V was clipped by 3 bases and J by 2 bases; unmatched bases: 18. CDR3 sequence: CASSFFLTGKLQRNTGELFF. As DNA, the CDR3 is TGTGCCAGCAGCTTTTTCTTGACAGGGAAGCTCCAAAGAAACACCGGGGAGCTGTTTTTT.

In its sample, this clonotype was seen many times. The chain is built from TRBV20-1 and TRBJ1-4; TRBD1 matches at 9 bases. The germline V gene encodes CDR1 DFQATT and CDR2 SNEGSKA (reference sequence). Trimming at V came to 6 bases and at J to 6 bases, leaving 11 bases not matched to a gene. The CDR3 runs 15 residues. This chain's CDR3 is CSAPSRTGVDEKLFF. CDR3 DNA sequence: TGCAGTGCACCCTCCAGGACAGGGGTTGATGAAAAACTGTTTTTT.

V and J are TRBV20-1 and TRBJ2-5; D may be TRBD1 or TRBD2 (5 bases each). Germline V gene data show CDR1 as DFQATT and CDR2 as SNEGSKA (reference sequence). The CDR3 loop spans 12 amino acids. V lost 3 bases, J lost 5 bases, and 10 bases lay in between. CDR3 nucleotide sequence: TGCAGTGCTAGGGGGGATATTGAGACCCAGTACTTC. Amino acid sequence: CSARGDIETQYF.

J is TRBJ2-7 and V is TRBV20-1; perhaps TRBD2 as D (5 bases). The CDR3 runs to 14 residues. Per the germline V gene, CDR1 is DFQATT and CDR2 is SNEGSKA (reference sequence). V was pared by 6 bases and J by 2 bases, with 17 bases between. The CDR3 nucleotides read TGCAGTGCGCCGAAGTCGGACTCTACCTACGAGCAGTACTTC. It translates to CSAPKSDSTYEQYF.

This clonotype turned up a few times. The chain employs TRBV23-1 and TRBJ1-4; D may be TRBD1 (5 bases). TRBV23-1 is assigned to the ORF class and has an uncertain function. The CDR3 runs to 14 residues. V lost 7 bases and J 1 base, leaving 10 bases between the germline ends. This CDR3 reads CASTPRGTNEKLFF. For the CDR3, the DNA is TGCGCCAGCACCCCGAGGGGAACTAATGAAAAACTGTTTTTT.

A few counts support this clonotype. This chain joins TRBV12-3 or TRBV12-4 and TRBJ2-3; the match to TRBD1 covers 11 bases. The CDR3 has 15 residues. V dropped 5 bases and J dropped 6; count of bases not matched to a gene: 7. The CDR3 sequence is CASSPGTGGWDTQYF. CDR3 nucleotides: TGTGCCAGCAGTCCAGGGACAGGGGGATGGGATACGCAGTATTTT.

In this sample, this clonotype turned up a few times. The gene calls are TRBV6-1 and TRBJ2-7, with 9 bases identical to TRBD1. J gave up 7 bases and V 7 bases, and 14 bases lay outside the gene matches. The CDR3 has 15 residues. Germline V gene lookup returns CDR1 MNHNS and CDR2 SASEGT. The CDR3 coding sequence is TGTGCCAGCAAGGGGGCGATACAGGGGGCGCGAGAGCAGTACTTC. Its protein product is CASKGAIQGAREQYF.

The rearrangement joins TRBV19 to TRBJ2-1; TRBD1 or TRBD2 may be the D gene (5 bases each). From germline, CDR1 is LNHDA and CDR2 SQIVND (reference sequence). Trimming pared 6 bases from V and 3 bases from J, leaving 15 bases between. This CDR3 spans 15 amino acids. The CDR3 region is CASRAGTVSYNEQFF. CDR3 DNA: TGTGCCAGTAGGGCCGGGACGGTGAGCTACAATGAGCAGTTCTTC.

There are a few counts of this clonotype. This chain uses TRBV27 with TRBJ2-2; D is perhaps TRBD1 (5 bases). Trimming stripped 4 bases from V and 5 bases from J, with 8 bases between. The CDR3 totals 13 residues. Germline lookup yields CDR1 MNHEY and CDR2 SMNVEV (reference sequence). The CDR3, as DNA: TGTGCCAGCAGTTGGACACAGACCGGGGAGCTGTTTTTT. Translated: CASSWTQTGELFF.

In its sample, this clonotype was seen a few times. V and J are TRBV12-3 or TRBV12-4 and TRBJ1-4, with 7 bases aligning to TRBD1. V lost 6 bases to trimming and J lost 4 bases; unmatched junction nucleotides: 8. CDR3 size: 15 residues. CDR3 sequence reads: CASSKAGQINEKLFF. DNA of the CDR3: TGTGCCAGCAGCAAAGCGGGACAGATTAATGAAAAACTGTTTTTT.

This clonotype was counted a few times. The CDR3 DNA reads TGTGCCAGCGGCCGGGGCGAGCAGTACTTC. It encodes CASGRGEQYF. V gene TRBV6-5 combines with J gene TRBJ2-7; TRBD2 might be the D (5 bases). Germline V gene sequence: CDR1 MNHEY, CDR2 SVGAGI. Between the trimmed V and J ends, which lost 8 bases and 6 bases, there was a span of 8 bases. CDR3 length: 10 residues.

This rearrangement joins TRBV7-2 to TRBJ1-5; the D gene is possibly TRBD1 (6 bases). From germline, CDR1 is SGHTA and CDR2 FQGNSA. Trimming took off 5 bases at V and 7 bases at J, with 15 bases between the two ends. The CDR3 has 14 residues. This chain's CDR3 is CASSPGAGHQPQHF. CDR3 in DNA: TGTGCCAGCAGCCCAGGGGCAGGGCACCAGCCCCAGCATTTT. Complete variable domain (other parts from reference TRBV7-2 and TRBJ1-5): GAGVSQSPSNKVTEKGKDVELRCDPISGHTALYWYRQSLGQGLEFLIYFQGNSAPDKSGLPSDRFSAERTGGSVSTLTIQRTQQEDSAVYLCASSPGAGHQPQHFGDGTRLSIL.

This clonotype was seen a few times. The chain is built from TRBV12-3 or TRBV12-4 and TRBJ2-2, with 8 bases that match TRBD2. The CDR3 runs to 15 residues. Unmatched junction bases numbered 3, after V lost 2 bases and J lost 4 bases. The CDR3 sequence: CASSLKRGFTGELFF. CDR3 sequence (DNA): TGTGCCAGCAGTTTAAAGCGGGGGTTCACCGGGGAGCTGTTTTTT.

This clonotype was seen a handful of times. The chain links TRBV6-6 to TRBJ1-1, with TRBD1 matching over 8 bases. After removal of 4 bases from V and 9 bases from J, the junction contained 4 bases not matched to a gene. Germline V lookup: CDR1 MNHNY, CDR2 SVGAGI (reference sequence). The CDR3 is 12 amino acids. CDR3 sequence: CASSSTGAQAFF. Here the CDR3 DNA reads TGTGCCAGCAGTTCGACAGGGGCCCAAGCTTTCTTT.